The rows below give T cell receptor beta chains drawn from one sample of a study of T cell responses to AZD1222 COVID-19 vaccine. Clones were sequenced by immunoSEQ multiplex PCR, and TCRdb holds only the in-frame ones, with some missing. The table has roughly 150,000 clones, roughly nine tenths seen once; the top ten hold about 7%. The material sequenced was peripheral blood, taken after recovery from COVID-19. The receptors derive from an adult who had recovered from COVID-19. Both conserved end residues are part of each CDR3. D genes are given only for firm matches.

V gene: TRBV20-1
CDR3 length: 11
D gene: NA
J gene: TRBJ1-3
CDR3 protein: CSASDGNTIYF

V gene: TRBV19
CDR3 length: 15
D gene: NA
J gene: TRBJ1-2
CDR3 protein: CASSSTGPLGYGYTF

V gene: TRBV5-1
CDR3 length: 19
D gene: TRBD1
J gene: TRBJ1-4
CDR3 protein: CASSHRPGQGLRGNEKLFF

V gene: TRBV5-6
CDR3 length: 11
D gene: NA
J gene: TRBJ2-7
CDR3 protein: CASSLLREQYF

V gene: TRBV2
CDR3 length: 12
D gene: NA
J gene: TRBJ1-1
CDR3 protein: CATTVGGDEAFF

V gene: TRBV18
CDR3 length: 13
D gene: TRBD1
J gene: TRBJ1-1
CDR3 protein: CASSSTGDTEAFF

V gene: TRBV5-4
CDR3 length: 14
D gene: NA
J gene: TRBJ2-7
CDR3 protein: CASSPRRQAYEQYF

V gene: TRBV27
CDR3 length: 16
D gene: TRBD1
J gene: TRBJ2-1
CDR3 protein: CASSSTGTGVYNEQFF

V gene: TRBV7-8
CDR3 length: 17
D gene: NA
J gene: TRBJ1-6
CDR3 protein: CASSLNGQGSYNSPLHF

V gene: TRBV4-3
CDR3 length: 12
D gene: NA
J gene: TRBJ2-2
CDR3 protein: CASSQGLGELFF

V gene: TRBV20-1
CDR3 length: 13
D gene: NA
J gene: TRBJ2-5
CDR3 protein: CSASGGQQETQYF

V gene: TRBV3-1/TRBV3-2
CDR3 length: 15
D gene: TRBD2
J gene: TRBJ2-5
CDR3 protein: CASSQFLAGQETQYF

V gene: TRBV3-1/TRBV3-2
CDR3 length: 13
D gene: NA
J gene: TRBJ2-7
CDR3 protein: CASSQSQGYEQYF

V gene: TRBV19
CDR3 length: 17
D gene: TRBD1
J gene: TRBJ1-2
CDR3 protein: CASSRGDRGSSNYGYTF

V gene: TRBV5-1
CDR3 length: 20
D gene: TRBD2
J gene: TRBJ2-3
CDR3 protein: CASSLAGLAGGLIGTDTQYF

V gene: TRBV10-3
CDR3 length: 13
D gene: NA
J gene: TRBJ1-4
CDR3 protein: CAISGGSNEKLFF

V gene: TRBV7-6
CDR3 length: 15
D gene: NA
J gene: TRBJ2-5
CDR3 protein: CASSFTGTSQETQYF

V gene: TRBV9
CDR3 length: 15
D gene: NA
J gene: TRBJ1-1
CDR3 protein: CASSPTSPSPAEAFF

V gene: TRBV7-3
CDR3 length: 14
D gene: NA
J gene: TRBJ2-3
CDR3 protein: CASSPAGDADTQYF

V gene: TRBV9
CDR3 length: 15
D gene: NA
J gene: TRBJ1-2
CDR3 protein: CASSSPQGRHYGYTF

V gene: TRBV9
CDR3 length: 15
D gene: NA
J gene: TRBJ1-3
CDR3 protein: CASSVAGLNGNTIYF

V gene: TRBV9
CDR3 length: 14
D gene: TRBD1
J gene: TRBJ2-1
CDR3 protein: CASSVGTGRGEQFF

V gene: TRBV3-1/TRBV3-2
CDR3 length: 16
D gene: TRBD2
J gene: TRBJ2-5
CDR3 protein: CASSQAGTSGKETQYF

V gene: TRBV18
CDR3 length: 16
D gene: NA
J gene: TRBJ1-5
CDR3 protein: CASSPTPTLSNQPQHF

V gene: TRBV15
CDR3 length: 18
D gene: TRBD1
J gene: TRBJ1-4
CDR3 protein: CATLSTGGIGTGDEKLFF

V gene: TRBV3-1/TRBV3-2
CDR3 length: 16
D gene: TRBD1
J gene: TRBJ1-6
CDR3 protein: CASSPWDRGTNSPLHF

V gene: TRBV10-3
CDR3 length: 12
D gene: NA
J gene: TRBJ1-1
CDR3 protein: CAISRQNTEAFF

V gene: TRBV15
CDR3 length: 15
D gene: NA
J gene: TRBJ2-3
CDR3 protein: CATSRGGRNTDTQYF

V gene: TRBV6-4
CDR3 length: 15
D gene: NA
J gene: TRBJ1-2
CDR3 protein: CASSAADGVRYGYTF

V gene: TRBV14
CDR3 length: 15
D gene: TRBD1
J gene: TRBJ1-5
CDR3 protein: CASRPDRSYNQPQHF

V gene: TRBV20-1
CDR3 length: 10
D gene: NA
J gene: TRBJ1-2
CDR3 protein: CSARDKGYTF

V gene: TRBV7-2
CDR3 length: 15
D gene: TRBD2
J gene: TRBJ2-5
CDR3 protein: CASSLDGRAGETQYF

V gene: TRBV27
CDR3 length: 14
D gene: TRBD1
J gene: TRBJ1-2
CDR3 protein: CASTGTGRKGGYTF

V gene: TRBV14
CDR3 length: 16
D gene: NA
J gene: TRBJ2-7
CDR3 protein: CASSQVAGRFSYEQYF

V gene: TRBV7-2
CDR3 length: 12
D gene: NA
J gene: TRBJ2-4
CDR3 protein: CASSLEDDIQYF

V gene: TRBV6-6
CDR3 length: 15
D gene: TRBD1
J gene: TRBJ2-3
CDR3 protein: CASSYLRQGTDTQYF

V gene: TRBV24-1
CDR3 length: 15
D gene: TRBD1
J gene: TRBJ2-1
CDR3 protein: CATKSGTGKRNEQFF

V gene: TRBV29-1
CDR3 length: 13
D gene: NA
J gene: TRBJ1-1
CDR3 protein: CSVDRARGAEAFF

V gene: TRBV9
CDR3 length: 16
D gene: TRBD1
J gene: TRBJ2-3
CDR3 protein: CASSASGQGLPDTQYF

V gene: TRBV11-2
CDR3 length: 14
D gene: NA
J gene: TRBJ2-5
CDR3 protein: CASSFRRGQETQYF

V gene: TRBV19
CDR3 length: 15
D gene: NA
J gene: TRBJ2-3
CDR3 protein: CASSLEGSSTDTQYF

V gene: TRBV14
CDR3 length: 14
D gene: NA
J gene: TRBJ2-1
CDR3 protein: CASSQDRRYNEQFF

V gene: TRBV6-5
CDR3 length: 13
D gene: NA
J gene: TRBJ2-7
CDR3 protein: CASSPDSPYEQYF

V gene: TRBV18
CDR3 length: 15
D gene: NA
J gene: TRBJ1-1
CDR3 protein: CASSRDPGVDTEAFF

V gene: TRBV7-9
CDR3 length: 15
D gene: NA
J gene: TRBJ1-3
CDR3 protein: CASSLARFSGNTIYF

V gene: TRBV3-1/TRBV3-2
CDR3 length: 15
D gene: NA
J gene: TRBJ1-1
CDR3 protein: CASSARGARDTEAFF

V gene: TRBV28
CDR3 length: 11
D gene: NA
J gene: TRBJ1-2
CDR3 protein: CASSSSYGYTF

V gene: TRBV24-1
CDR3 length: 14
D gene: TRBD1
J gene: TRBJ2-2
CDR3 protein: CATSDTGETGELFF

V gene: TRBV5-1
CDR3 length: 15
D gene: NA
J gene: TRBJ2-7
CDR3 protein: CASSDIEASKPEQYF

V gene: TRBV7-9
CDR3 length: 13
D gene: NA
J gene: TRBJ2-7
CDR3 protein: CASDPGLDLGQYF

V gene: TRBV7-3
CDR3 length: 13
D gene: NA
J gene: TRBJ2-1
CDR3 protein: CASSEDSYNEQFF

V gene: TRBV7-2
CDR3 length: 17
D gene: TRBD2
J gene: TRBJ2-7
CDR3 protein: CASSLRATSGGYYEQYF

V gene: TRBV7-2
CDR3 length: 13
D gene: NA
J gene: TRBJ2-5
CDR3 protein: CASSFGGGETQYF

V gene: TRBV29-1
CDR3 length: 14
D gene: TRBD1
J gene: TRBJ1-1
CDR3 protein: CSARTGVVNTEAFF

V gene: TRBV6-5
CDR3 length: 15
D gene: TRBD2
J gene: TRBJ2-7
CDR3 protein: CASSTSTSGSYEQYF